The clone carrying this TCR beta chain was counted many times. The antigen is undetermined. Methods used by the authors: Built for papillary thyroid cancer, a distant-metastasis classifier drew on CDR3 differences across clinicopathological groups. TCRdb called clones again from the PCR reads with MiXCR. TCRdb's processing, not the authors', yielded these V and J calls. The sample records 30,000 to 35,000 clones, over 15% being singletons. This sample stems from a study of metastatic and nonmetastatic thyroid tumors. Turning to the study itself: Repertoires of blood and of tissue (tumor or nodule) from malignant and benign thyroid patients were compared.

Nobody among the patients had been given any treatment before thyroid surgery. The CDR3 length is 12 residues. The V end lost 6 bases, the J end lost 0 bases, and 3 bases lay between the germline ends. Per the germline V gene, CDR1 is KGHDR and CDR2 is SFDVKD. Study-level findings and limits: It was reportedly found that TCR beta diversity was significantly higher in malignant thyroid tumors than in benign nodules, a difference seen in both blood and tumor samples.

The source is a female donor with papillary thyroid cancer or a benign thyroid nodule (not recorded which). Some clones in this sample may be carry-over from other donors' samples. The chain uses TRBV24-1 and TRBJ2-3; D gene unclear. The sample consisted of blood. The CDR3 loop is CATSRSTDTQYF. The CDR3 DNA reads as TGTGCCACCAGTCGTAGCACAGATACGCAGTATTTT.